The sequence of this T cell receptor beta chain was determined in a study of cytomegalovirus exposure and HLA in healthy donors (dated by TCRdb to the late 2010s). For the wider study: An earlier analysis of more than 550 of the donors reported 250 to 350 Gb of sequence data and 117 million unique TCR beta sequences obtained from approximately 180 million T cells. Approximately 310 gigabases of sequencing data and some 85 million unique TCR sequences were included in an early release covering about 600 HLA-typed donors. Among the roughly 400 genotyped donors, 75% to 90% belonged to the genetic ancestry cluster associated with self-reported Caucasian donors. The study was designed to test whether signatures of past pathogen exposure could be identified by cataloging public T cell receptors. The study profiled the T cell repertoires of hundreds of subjects by immunosequencing and related them to cytomegalovirus serostatus. A separate validation cohort of approximately 130 different subjects was used in addition to the roughly 670-subject first cohort. High-throughput TCR immunosequencing, statistical association of individual TCRs with disease status, and machine learning were combined to predict cytomegalovirus infection status. A later analysis re-examined previously published TCR beta repertoires from several hundred donors and added high-resolution HLA genotyping to investigate patterns of TCR occurrence. Rather than drawing on any new phenotypic data, the later analysis identified candidate immune exposures from TCR beta sequences and the way those sequences occurred across donors. An earlier analysis of several hundred of the donors applied high-throughput TCR beta sequencing to assess whether each TCR beta V gene segment acted as functional or pseudogenic. Alongside the repertoire data, information on donor age, sex, ethnicity and CMV serostatus was compiled. A later genetic analysis used genome-wide SNP genotypes for about three fifths of the roughly 700 donors, treating that subset as a discovery cohort. Every repertoire in the discovery cohort had been generated on one and the same sequencing platform. HLA typing included class I and class II loci at four-digit resolution. Typing coverage varied by locus: about 620-640 donors for A, B, C, DRB1 and DQB1; 522 for DQA1; approximately 570 for DPA1; roughly 450 for DPB1. Roughly five DR-DQ haplotypes were treated as single units for association and clustering because of strong linkage in the cohort. Across some 400 genotyped donors of the cohort, an average of approximately 240,000 unique TCR beta nucleotide sequences per donor were sequenced, and roughly a sixth of those sequences were non-productive.

The cohort was made up of 666 healthy bone marrow donors. At the time of sampling, every cohort member was nominally healthy, though immune exposures that went unrecorded were likely present. The donor was CMV seronegative and belonged to the group of several hundred seronegative cohort members. Each donor provided a peripheral blood sample, and peripheral blood mononuclear cells were used for TCR beta sequencing. Genomic DNA extraction from the blood cell samples was performed with the Qiagen DNeasy Blood Extraction Kit. According to the germline V gene (reference sequence), CDR1 reads GTSNPN and CDR2 reads SVGIG. Between the V and J ends, shortened by 3 bases and 7 bases respectively, the junction contains 19 bases. Reading from cysteine to phenylalanine, the CDR3 counts 16 amino acids. Only the CDR3 part of the read is kept: 48 bases, read in frame from the first base. This clone was observed once. No cognate antigen has been identified for it. Base qualities are not provided; no much larger clone lies one nucleotide away.

Beyond this particular receptor, the publication reports: Specific HLA alleles were associated with 15,000 to 20,000 TCR beta sequences at a false discovery rate of 0.05 in a later analysis. The classifier was reported to diagnose cytomegalovirus status with high specificity and sensitivity in both the original and validation cohorts. Strong co-occurrence of HLA alleles, especially DR and DQ, made assigning TCR associations to individual alleles difficult. Several of the top co-occurrence clusters appeared to be linked to parvovirus B19, influenza, CMV and Epstein-Barr virus, according to a later analysis. The presence/absence analyses assumed that sequencing depth was roughly uniform across donors, and that assumption may not be true. HLA typing was unavailable for some donors at each locus, so association tests used only the typed subset. It was suggested by the authors that the approach could potentially be generalized to other disease states and immunological phenotypes. In vitro tests confirmed that a few of the cytomegalovirus-associated TCR beta chains recognize cytomegalovirus antigens. A cluster of highly shared sequence variants was judged likely to be a technical artifact of the sequencing pipeline. Some IMGT-functional V segments, including TRBV6-2 and TRBV6-3, could not be told apart with the 87-base-pair reads, so those segments were excluded. While some public TCRs were present in many individuals, most TCR sequences turned up only very rarely across donors. In a later genetic analysis, fewer N-insertions in productive TCRs were reported among donors in an Asian-associated ancestry cluster than the approximately 670-donor mean. For the cohort, immune exposure information was limited to CMV serostatus. In a later analysis, most CMV-associated TCR beta chains were found to appear HLA-restricted, with HLA associations seemingly driven largely by CMV exposure. Because counts were too low, seventeen rarely observed V segments, including chromosome 9 orphons, were excluded from the earlier analysis of 587 of the donors. Only TCR beta chains were sequenced in this cohort, and the absence of alpha or paired-chain data limited detectable features. In a later analysis, HLA-associated TCR beta chains were found to be more clonally expanded and to have lower generation probabilities than equally common non-associated chains. In a later analysis, TCR association rates were found to vary across HLA loci, with the most associated TCRs seen for DRB1 alleles and the fewest for HLA-C alleles. A later genetic analysis associated a missense DCLRE1C variant with V-gene and J-gene trimming of TCR beta chains, and an independent cohort replicated the association. Correlated functional status among segregating V segments might be attributable to linkage disequilibrium, but an unknown experimental factor could not be ruled out. The study gave a list of roughly 150 TCR beta chains associated with cytomegalovirus. A further reported finding was that TCR beta sequences accurately predicted the HLA-A and HLA-B alleles for most subjects in the first cohort. An earlier analysis of some 560 of the donors showed that most TCR beta V segments appeared in productive rearrangements either about 87% or about 30% of the time, which broadly matched IMGT annotations.

The library was produced with the immunoSEQ multiplex PCR assay. The multiplex PCR relied on a mix of 60 forward primers for TCR Vbeta segments and 13 reverse primers for TCR Jbeta segments. A multiplex PCR assay on genomic DNA amplified the CDR3 region of rearranged TCR beta genes. The amplified TCR beta libraries were sequenced on the Illumina HiSeq System as 87-base-pair reads. Per the authors' processing: A later analysis counted about 76 million unique TCR beta chains across the 600 to 850 repertoires, and around 9.9 million of these chains were shared by at least two donors. Raw reads were error-corrected and collapsed into unique sequences by a nearest-neighbor algorithm in which closely related sequences were merged to remove PCR and sequencing errors. CDR3 sequences were aligned to IMGT reference sequences to assign V, D and J gene segments. For a sequence to be retained, a match of at least six nucleotides to both a V gene segment and a J gene segment was required. A rearrangement counted as productive if the CDR3 had no stop codons and remained in frame with V and J, and every other rearrangement counted as non-productive. CDR3 was defined according to IMGT convention as the region running from the second conserved V-encoded cysteine to the conserved J-encoded phenylalanine. The earlier analysis of 587 of the donors excluded sequences that lacked an unambiguous match to a single V gene segment. An earlier analysis of just under 600 of the donors called V segments functional above 56.7% productive rearrangements and segregating when the between-donor standard deviation exceeded 5%. A statistical classification framework was developed to diagnose cytomegalovirus status using the catalog of TCR beta chain sequences. In a later analysis, TCR nucleotide sequences were compared against IMGT/GENE-DB human TR gene sequences so that V and J genes could be assigned. The TCRdist pipeline was used in a later analysis to assign CDR3 sequences and most-parsimonious VDJ recombination scenarios. In a later analysis, each TCR beta chain was defined by its CDR3 amino acid sequence together with its V-gene family, and reads lacking a unique V-gene family were excluded. In a later analysis, some 600 highly shared, low-generation-probability nucleotide sequences were removed to address suspected cross-contamination and a sequencing artifact. In a later analysis, a clonal expansion index for each public chain was calculated from normalized within-repertoire ranks of inferred template counts. In a later analysis, generation probabilities were computed using a VDJ recombination model fitted to out-of-frame rearrangements, and the results were checked against IGoR. In a later analysis, hypergeometric tests were used to score TCR-TCR, TCR-HLA and TCR-CMV co-occurrence, with a repertoire-size bias correction applied to TCR pairs. A later analysis estimated false discovery rates by permuting HLA or CMV assignments 20 times. In a later analysis, co-occurring TCRs were grouped with DBSCAN, and TCRdist sequence similarity was added when clustering was performed within HLA-allele-positive subsets. For co-occurrence clustering, repertoires with fewer than 30,000 or more than 120,000 public chains were excluded, along with a handful of repertoires with anomalous nucleotide sharing. TCRdb stores this immuneACCESS table with in-frame sequences only. Part of the clones is absent; in the studies checked, under half of the shortfall reflects unresolved V genes, and no reason is known for the rest. The V and J calls and clone size come from that table; D and trimming were worked out from the DNA. This sample has approximately 110,000 clones in its table, and around 78% of those were observed once. Just under 2% of the sample goes to the ten largest clones.

Recombination joined TRBV30 with TRBJ1-6; TRBD1 is possibly the D segment (5 matching bases). The sequenced material came from PBMCs. The receptor's source is a man over 45 in good health and CMV-seronegative. The CDR3 region: CAWRPTGVFVNSPLHF. The nucleotide sequence reads TGTGCCTGGAGACCTACGGGGGTTTTCGTGAATTCACCCCTCCACTTT.